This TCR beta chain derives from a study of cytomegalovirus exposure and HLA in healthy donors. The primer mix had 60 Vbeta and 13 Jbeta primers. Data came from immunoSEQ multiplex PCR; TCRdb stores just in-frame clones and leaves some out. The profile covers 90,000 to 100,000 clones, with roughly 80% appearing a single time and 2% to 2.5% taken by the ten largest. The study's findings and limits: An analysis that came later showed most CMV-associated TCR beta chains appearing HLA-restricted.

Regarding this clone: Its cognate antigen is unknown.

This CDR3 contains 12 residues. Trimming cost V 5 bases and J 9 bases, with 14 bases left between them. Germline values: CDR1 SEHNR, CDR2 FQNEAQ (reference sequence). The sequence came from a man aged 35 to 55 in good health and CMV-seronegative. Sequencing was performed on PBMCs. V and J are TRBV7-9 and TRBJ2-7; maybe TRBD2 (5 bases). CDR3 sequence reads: CASSPEGAAQYF. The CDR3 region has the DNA TGTGCCAGCAGCCCCGAGGGTGCCGCGCAGTACTTC.